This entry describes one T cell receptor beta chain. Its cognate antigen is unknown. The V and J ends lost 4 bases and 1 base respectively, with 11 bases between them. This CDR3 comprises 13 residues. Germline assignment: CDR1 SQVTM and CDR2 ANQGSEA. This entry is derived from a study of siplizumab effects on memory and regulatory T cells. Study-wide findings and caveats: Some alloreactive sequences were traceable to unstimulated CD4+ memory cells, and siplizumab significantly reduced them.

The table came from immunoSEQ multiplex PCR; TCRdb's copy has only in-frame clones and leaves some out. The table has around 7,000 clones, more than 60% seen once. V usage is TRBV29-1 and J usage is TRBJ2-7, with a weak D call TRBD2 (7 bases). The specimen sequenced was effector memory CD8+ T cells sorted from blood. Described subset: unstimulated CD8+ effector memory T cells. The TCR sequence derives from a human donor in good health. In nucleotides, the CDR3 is TGCAGCGTTGTAGGGGGGGGATCCTACGAGCAGTACTTC. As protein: CSVVGGGSYEQYF.